The rows below give T cell receptor beta chains drawn from one sample of a study of response to subunit inactivated influenza vaccine. TCRdb used MiXCR to reprocess the RT-PCR reads, holding one entry per CDR3 protein. The table shows 500,000 to 600,000 distinct CDR3 sequences, with approximately 10% occurring only once. Sequenced here: PBMCs from blood, sampled on the day of vaccination. These receptors all come from a man aged 45 to 65 who received an inactivated influenza vaccine. Each CDR3 is given without its conserved first and last residue.

J gene	CDR3 length	V gene	CDR3 protein
TRBJ2-1	13	TRBV7-9	TSSLTRNPYNEQF
TRBJ2-3	15	TRBV20-1	SARDVGTSGPTDTQY
TRBJ2-1	14	TRBV4-1	ASSQGGGTPYNEQF
TRBJ2-3	12	TRBV5-6	ASSGGTRAHTQY
TRBJ2-1	13	TRBV28	ASSFAGSSYNEQF
TRBJ2-7	13	TRBV10-3	AISDPGQGRYEQY
TRBJ2-6	16	TRBV6-2/TRBV6-3	ASSYPLVPSSGANVLT
TRBJ2-1	14	TRBV9	ASSVVGGGSYNEQF
TRBJ2-5	9	TRBV5-1	ASISQETQY
TRBJ1-5	12	TRBV20-1	SATRTVGYQPQH
TRBJ2-1	14	TRBV9	ASSVAPTVTYNEQF
TRBJ1-1	13	TRBV20-1	SADPKRDSYTEAF
TRBJ2-1	13	TRBV5-1	ASSQLAGGYNEQF
TRBJ2-3	14	TRBV7-2	ASSPPNPAGTDTQY
TRBJ2-2	12	TRBV6-5	ASSYYPYTGELF
TRBJ2-2	13	TRBV7-8	ASTKAGGNTGELF
TRBJ1-6	11	TRBV27	ATSLLDNSPLH
TRBJ2-1	13	TRBV28	ASFPPSGSGHEQF
TRBJ2-1	14	TRBV10-3	AIRSRDGSGYNEQF
TRBJ2-1	14	TRBV28	ASSSPTGGTYNEQF
TRBJ1-5	10	TRBV10-3	ATGGSNQPQH
TRBJ1-2	10	TRBV5-1	ASSLKGDGYT
TRBJ1-2	13	TRBV7-8	ASSLGQRNRRGYT
TRBJ2-1	13	TRBV5-1	ASSLAAGVEHEQF
TRBJ2-2	14	TRBV5-1	ASSAGLAGDTGELF
TRBJ1-2	12	TRBV6-1	ASRSDGRGDGYT
TRBJ2-6	13	TRBV28	ASSLPGSGANVLT
TRBJ2-3	13	TRBV29-1	SHPSGQGSPDTQY
TRBJ1-6	14	TRBV15	ATSRGKVQNNSPLH
TRBJ2-1	13	TRBV5-1	ASSLLPTGTETQF
TRBJ2-5	15	TRBV5-1	ASSSSLRSGGLETQY
TRBJ2-7	12	TRBV3-1	ASSQDGTAYEQY
TRBJ2-7	13	TRBV10-3	AISDSGKYSYEQY
TRBJ2-7	12	TRBV7-2	ASSIRQAPYEQY
TRBJ2-1	13	TRBV7-3	ASSYSAGNYNEQF
TRBJ2-7	12	TRBV7-9	ASSQRGSLHEQY
TRBJ2-5	13	TRBV25-1	ASSDPETGLETQY